This TCR beta chain stems from a study of CD8 T cells in ankylosing spondylitis. From the 5' RACE reads, TCRdb called clonotypes with MiXCR, one entry per CDR3 protein. In the table there are roughly 260,000 distinct CDR3 sequences, about 20% of which are singletons. The sample holds many counts of this clonotype. Its antigen is undetermined. The study's findings and limits: Prior work had noted some motif variants in reactive arthritis blood and synovial fluid.

The CDR3 is made up of 13 amino acids. V was pared by 5 bases and J by 0 bases, with 5 bases between. From germline, CDR1 is SNHLY and CDR2 FYNNEI. The V call is TRBV2, the J call TRBJ1-3, with no clear D. Sequenced material: blood, either unsorted or a sorted T cell fraction (not recorded which). The sequence was obtained from a male donor with ankylosing spondylitis or in good health (not recorded which). The CDR3 nucleotides read TGTGCCAGCAGTTGGAGCTCTGGAAACACCATATATTTT. Translation gives CASSWSSGNTIYF.